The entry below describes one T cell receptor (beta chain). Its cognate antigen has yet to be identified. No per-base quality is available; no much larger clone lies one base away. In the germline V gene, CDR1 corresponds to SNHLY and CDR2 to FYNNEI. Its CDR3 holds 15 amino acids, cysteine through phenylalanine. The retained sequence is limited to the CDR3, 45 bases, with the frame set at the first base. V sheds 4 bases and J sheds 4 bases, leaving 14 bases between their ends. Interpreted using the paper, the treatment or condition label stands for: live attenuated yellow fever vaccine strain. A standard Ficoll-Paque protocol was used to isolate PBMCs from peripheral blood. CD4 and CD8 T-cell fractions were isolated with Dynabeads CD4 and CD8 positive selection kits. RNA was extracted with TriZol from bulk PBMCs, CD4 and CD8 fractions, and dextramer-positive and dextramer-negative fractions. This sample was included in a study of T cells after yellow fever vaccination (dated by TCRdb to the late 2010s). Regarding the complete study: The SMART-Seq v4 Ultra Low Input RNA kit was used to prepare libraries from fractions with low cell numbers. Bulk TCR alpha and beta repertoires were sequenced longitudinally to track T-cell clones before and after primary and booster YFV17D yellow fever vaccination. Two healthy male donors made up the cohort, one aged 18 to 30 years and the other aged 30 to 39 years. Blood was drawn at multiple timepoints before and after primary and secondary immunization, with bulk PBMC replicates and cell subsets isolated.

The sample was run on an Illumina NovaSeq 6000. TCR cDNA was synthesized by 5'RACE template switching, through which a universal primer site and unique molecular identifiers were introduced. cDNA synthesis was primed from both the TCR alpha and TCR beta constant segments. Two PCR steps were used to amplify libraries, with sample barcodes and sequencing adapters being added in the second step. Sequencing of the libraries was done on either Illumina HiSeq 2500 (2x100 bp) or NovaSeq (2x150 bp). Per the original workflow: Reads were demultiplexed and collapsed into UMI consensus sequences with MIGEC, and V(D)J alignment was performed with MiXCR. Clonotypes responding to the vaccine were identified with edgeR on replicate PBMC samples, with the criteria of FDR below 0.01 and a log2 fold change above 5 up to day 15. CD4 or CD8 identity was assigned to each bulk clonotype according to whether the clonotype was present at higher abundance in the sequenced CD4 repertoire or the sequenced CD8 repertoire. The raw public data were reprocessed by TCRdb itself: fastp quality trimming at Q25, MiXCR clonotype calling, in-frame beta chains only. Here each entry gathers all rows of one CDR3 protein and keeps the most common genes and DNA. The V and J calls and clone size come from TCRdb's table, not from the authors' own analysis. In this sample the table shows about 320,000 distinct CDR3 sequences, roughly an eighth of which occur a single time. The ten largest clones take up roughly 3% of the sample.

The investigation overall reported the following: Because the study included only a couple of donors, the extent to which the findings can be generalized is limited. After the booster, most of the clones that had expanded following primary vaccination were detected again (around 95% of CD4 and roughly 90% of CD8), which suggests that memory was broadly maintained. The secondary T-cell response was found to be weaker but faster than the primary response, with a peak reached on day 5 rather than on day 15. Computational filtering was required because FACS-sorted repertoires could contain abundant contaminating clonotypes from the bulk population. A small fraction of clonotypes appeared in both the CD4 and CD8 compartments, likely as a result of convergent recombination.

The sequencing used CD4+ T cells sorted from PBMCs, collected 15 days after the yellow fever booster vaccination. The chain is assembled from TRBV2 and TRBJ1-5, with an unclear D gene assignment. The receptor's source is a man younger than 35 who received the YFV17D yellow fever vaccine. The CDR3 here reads CASSVIGVLNQPQHF. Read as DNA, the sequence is TGTGCCAGCAGTGTCATCGGGGTCCTAAATCAGCCCCAGCATTTT.